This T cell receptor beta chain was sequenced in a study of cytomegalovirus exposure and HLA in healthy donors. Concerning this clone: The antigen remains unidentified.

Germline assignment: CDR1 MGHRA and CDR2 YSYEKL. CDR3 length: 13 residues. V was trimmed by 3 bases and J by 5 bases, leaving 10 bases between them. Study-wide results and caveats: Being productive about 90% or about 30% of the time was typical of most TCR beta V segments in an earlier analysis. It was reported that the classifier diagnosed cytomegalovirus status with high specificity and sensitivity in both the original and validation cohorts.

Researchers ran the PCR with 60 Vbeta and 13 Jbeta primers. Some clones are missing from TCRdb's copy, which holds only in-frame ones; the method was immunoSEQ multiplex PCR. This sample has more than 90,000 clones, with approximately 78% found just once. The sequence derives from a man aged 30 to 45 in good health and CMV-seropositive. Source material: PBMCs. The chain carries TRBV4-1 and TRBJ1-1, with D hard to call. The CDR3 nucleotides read TGCGCCAGCAGCCATGACTACGGAACTGAAGCTTTCTTT. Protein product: CASSHDYGTEAFF.